This T cell receptor beta chain is from a study of beta chain features in type 1 diabetes (dated by TCRdb to about 2018). Broadly, across the study: No differences in mean age, gender distribution, total cell number or subset yield were found between patients and healthy donors. The study compared the TCRB repertoires of sorted circulating CD4+ T cell subsets in recently diagnosed type 1 diabetes patients with those in matched healthy donors. A total of roughly 100,000,000 sorted cells were examined across all samples, and the number of cells per subset was strongly correlated with RNA yield. Regulatory and stem cell-like memory subsets were obtained from only 8 patients and roughly eight healthy donors, while naive and central memory subsets were obtained from all 30 or so donors.

The entire isolated RNA was reverse transcribed using the High Capacity cDNA Reverse Transcription Kit, and thus expressed TCRB transcripts were sequenced. Naive, central memory and regulatory T cell samples underwent deep immunoSEQ sequencing, averaging around 4 million total reads per sample. After sorted cells were lysed in RLT buffer, RNA was extracted with DNase-treated RNeasy Micro or Mini kits, with the choice depending on cell number. To prevent cross-contamination, every cell subset was processed on its own, while patient and healthy donor samples were processed together. The immunoSEQ multiplex PCR was used to amplify TCRB sequences from cDNA, generating 87-bp fragments that spanned the CDR3 region. Sequencing of the amplicons was performed on the Illumina HiSeq platform. The original pipeline was this. PCR bias was corrected computationally using synthetic template baselines, and reads within Hamming distance 2 were collapsed, with unmergeable singletons discarded. Reads were aligned against IMGT so that V, D and J genes, CDR3 length and insertions or deletions at six rearrangement sites could be assigned. Within each subset, clonotype counts were normalized to sorted cell number, after which true diversity and Gini coefficients were computed with the tcR R package. The overlap coefficient, calculated on TCRB nucleotide sequences, was used to quantify repertoire sharing. As a proxy for the pre-selection repertoire, out-of-frame TCRB sequences from naive cells were analyzed. TCRdb took over this immuneACCESS table, retaining in-frame rearrangements with V and J assigned. Such tables are incomplete; in checked studies, under half of the missing clones stem from an unresolved V gene, and the remainder is unexplained. The DNA gave D and trimming, while V, J and clone size come from that table. The table for this sample lists approximately 150,000 clones; roughly 10% of them were counted only once. The ten largest clones take up 1.3% of the sample.

Points on this clone: Its antigen is currently not known. Qualities for individual bases were not recorded, and no much larger clone is one base off.

What the research found in general, with its limitations: Because cDNA was sequenced instead of genomic DNA, activated cells with high expression could be over-represented, although the groups did not differ in activation or CD3 levels. In all four CD4+ subsets, TCRB CDR3 length was moderately but significantly shorter in type 1 diabetes patients. HLA sub-analyses involved small numbers of individuals, so any influence of HLA type on TCRB rearrangement remained unresolved. PCR might favor shorter templates, but patient and control samples were amplified and corrected together, so any skew would affect both groups equally. Fewer insertions and more nucleotide deletions at VDJ recombination sites were observed in patients with type 1 diabetes, implying thymic rearrangement abnormalities. Naive, central memory and regulatory TCRB repertoires appeared more similar among patients than among healthy donors.

From each donor, a single peripheral blood sample of 100 to 150 mL on average was drawn into heparinised tubes. Naive, central memory, regulatory and stem cell-like memory CD4+ T cells were sorted on a BD FACSAria II using a panel including CD45RO, CCR7, CD25, CD127, CD95 and CD27. Every sorted population had a purity above 95%. PBMCs were separated immediately by Lymphoprep density gradient centrifugation and were stained directly, without being cultured. Samples were stained and sorted in pairs, with one healthy donor and one patient per experiment, so that batch effects were minimized. The CDR3 goes from the cysteine to the phenylalanine over 13 residues. The CDR3 DNA has 39 bases and is translated from base 1. Deletion took 4 bases off V and 3 bases off J, with a span of 11 bases between the germline ends. Reading the germline V gene gives CDR1 SGDLS and CDR2 YYNGEE.

The receptor was derived from a man between 18 and 29 years old in good health. Sample: naive CD4+ T cells from blood. The sample's cell subset or site label is to be understood as: true naive CD4+ T cells. The V gene is TRBV9 and the J gene is TRBJ2-7; the D gene remains uncertain. Read as DNA, the sequence is TGTGCCAGCAGCTTCGAACTTGGCTACGAGCAGTACTTC. This yields the protein CASSFELGYEQYF.